These 31 T cell receptor beta chains were sequenced from one sample in a study of Ad26.COV2.S vaccination and SARS-CoV-2 variants. Sequencing used immunoSEQ multiplex PCR; TCRdb keeps in-frame clones, though not all of them. Here the sample spans some 270,000 clones, approximately 90% being singletons. The sample's treatment: roughly 19 received Ad26.COV2.S at low or high dose, single or two shots; roughly 5 received placebo; per-sample allocation not given. Material that was analyzed had been drawn on day 63 after the first vaccine or placebo injection. This sample comprised peripheral blood, obtained in a trial of Ad26.COV2.S vaccine versus placebo. These receptors came from a person aged 18-65 years who received the Ad26.COV2.S COVID-19 vaccine or a placebo.

V gene TRBV7-2 combines with J gene TRBJ2-3; 7 positions match TRBD1. CDR3 length equals 14 residues. Germline CDR1 is SGHTA and CDR2 is FQGNSA. V trimming: 2 bases; J trimming: 6 bases; junction bases outside the gene matches: 5. As DNA, the CDR3 is TGTGCCAGCAGCTTAAAAACAGGGGCTGATACGCAGTATTTT. Translating gives CASSLKTGADTQYF.

The V gene is TRBV19, the J gene TRBJ2-3; perhaps TRBD2 as D (6 bases). V was pared by 3 bases and J by 1 base, with 14 bases between. Germline assignment: CDR1 LNHDA and CDR2 SQIVND (reference sequence). This CDR3 is built from 16 residues. The CDR3 DNA reads as TGTGCCAGTAGTATGGGACTCTCTTGGCGCACAGATACGCAGTATTTT. Amino acids: CASSMGLSWRTDTQYF. Using reference TRBV19 and TRBJ2-3 for the parts outside the CDR3, the full variable domain is DGGITQSPKYLFRKEGQNVTLSCEQNLNHDAMYWYRQDPGQGLRLIYYSQIVNDFQKGDIAEGYSVSREKKESFPLTVTSAQKNPTAFYLCASSMGLSWRTDTQYFGPGTRLTVL.

The chain carries TRBV7-8 and TRBJ1-2; D not certain. Per germline, CDR1 SGHVS and CDR2 FQNEAQ. The CDR3 spans 12 residues. V was pared by 6 bases and J by 6 bases, with 11 bases between. For the CDR3, the DNA is TGTGCCAGCAGTCCCCGCGGGGATGGCTACACCTTC. It codes for CASSPRGDGYTF.

This clone appeared a single time. The chain couples TRBV7-9 to TRBJ2-1; D is uncertain. Trimming removed 8 bases from V and 4 bases from J, with 24 bases in between. Germline V lookup: CDR1 SEHNR, CDR2 FQNEAQ (reference sequence). The CDR3 consists of 17 residues. The CDR3 loop is CASQAPSTGYHYNEQFF. In DNA form, the CDR3 reads TGTGCCAGCCAGGCCCCCTCCACTGGATACCATTACAATGAGCAGTTCTTC.

With regard to this clone: Other DNA sequences from this sample encode an identical CDR3 as well. The chain couples TRBV20-1 to TRBJ2-5; no clear D gene. Germline loops: CDR1 DFQATT, CDR2 SNEGSKA (reference sequence). V lost 3 bases and J 5 bases, leaving 4 bases between the germline ends. The CDR3 runs 10 residues. The DNA of the CDR3 is TGCAGTGCTAGGGGGGAGACCCAGTACTTC. This codes for CSARGETQYF.

As regards this clone: Additional DNA sequences in this sample encode the identical CDR3. This sequence joins TRBV7-9 and TRBJ2-7; D unresolved. This CDR3 is 12 amino acids long. Germline V lookup: CDR1 SEHNR, CDR2 FQNEAQ (reference sequence). Trimming left V 4 bases short and J 0 bases short, with 4 bases between. CDR3 loop: CASSSSSYEQYF. CDR3 sequence (DNA): TGTGCCAGCAGCTCGAGCTCCTACGAGCAGTACTTC.

This clone came up once. The V and J genes are TRBV19 and TRBJ2-3; 7 nucleotides match TRBD2. CDR1 and CDR2 (germline): LNHDA, SQIVND (reference sequence). This CDR3 region has 15 residues. Trimming at V came to 3 bases and at J to 5 bases, leaving 8 bases not matched to a gene. The chain's CDR3 is CASSIGGVWRDTQYF. CDR3 nucleotides: TGTGCCAGTAGTATTGGGGGGGTCTGGAGAGATACGCAGTATTTT.

V and J are TRBV7-9 and TRBJ1-5; no clear D. Trimming removed 6 bases from V and 3 bases from J, with 12 bases in between. CDR3 length equals 14 residues. CDR1 is SEHNR and CDR2 is FQNEAQ in the germline V gene (reference sequence). The CDR3 here is CASRPDGFNQPQHF. CDR3 nucleotide sequence: TGTGCCAGCAGACCTGACGGCTTCAATCAGCCCCAGCATTTT.

The chain is built from TRBV18 and TRBJ1-6; 7 bases are a match to TRBD1. Germline V lookup: CDR1 KGHSH, CDR2 LQKENI. The CDR3 consists of 16 residues. Unmatched junction bases numbered 4, after V lost 3 bases and J lost 2 bases. The CDR3 loop is CASSPGTAAYNSPLHF. In nucleotides, the CDR3 is TGTGCCAGCTCACCCGGGACAGCCGCCTATAATTCACCCCTCCACTTT.

This clone was seen once. The chain has TRBV6-4 and TRBJ2-1, with 11 bases that match TRBD2. This CDR3 is 15 amino acids long. The trim removed 6 bases at V and 6 bases at J, leaving 7 bases unmatched. Germline lookup yields CDR1 MRHNA and CDR2 SNTAGT. The CDR3 sequence: CASSATSGGINEQFF. The DNA of the CDR3 is TGTGCCAGCAGCGCCACTAGCGGGGGCATCAATGAGCAGTTCTTC.

Turning to this clone: One junction end does not reproduce the germline sequence, and a read error may be involved. DNA for the CDR3: TGTGCCAGCTCGCCACGGGGACAGCAAGAGACCCAGTACTTC. Amino acids: CASSPRGQQETQYF. J is TRBJ2-5 and V is TRBV18; TRBD1 matches at 7 bases. Germline CDR1 and CDR2: KGHSH and LQKENI. The CDR3 consists of 14 residues.

The V and J genes are TRBV11-2 and TRBJ2-7; 12 bases line up with TRBD2. This CDR3 has 16 residues. CDR1 is SGHAT and CDR2 is FQNNGV in the germline V gene. V dropped 1 base and J dropped 3; count of bases not matched to a gene: 4. CDR3 region: CASSLGPSGRDYEQYV. For the CDR3, the DNA is TGTGCCAGCAGCTTAGGCCCTAGCGGGAGGGACTACGAGCAGTACGTC.

The rearrangement joins TRBV7-3 to TRBJ2-1; weak D call: TRBD2 (5 bases). The CDR3 sequence is 12 residues long. CDR1 and CDR2 from the germline V gene are SGHTA and FQGTGA. V gave up 5 bases and J gave up 8 bases, with 10 bases separating them. CDR3: CASSLPGYEQFF. The CDR3 DNA is TGTGCCAGCAGCCTACCGGGGTATGAGCAGTTCTTC.

In this sample, this clone turned up a few times. CDR3 sequence (DNA): TGTGCCAGCAGAAAATCGGAGCAGGGGGAAAACACCATATATTTT. This translates into CASRKSEQGENTIYF. V is TRBV11-2 and J is TRBJ1-3, with 7 bases identical to TRBD1. The germline V gene encodes CDR1 SGHAT and CDR2 FQNNGV. The V segment lost 6 bases and the J segment 6 bases; nucleotides outside the gene matches: 11. CDR3 length: 15 amino acids.

This rearrangement joins TRBV4-2 to TRBJ2-7, with 8 bases that match TRBD2. The CDR3 runs to 16 residues. Per germline, CDR1 LGHNA and CDR2 YNFKEQ. V shed 4 bases, J shed 0 bases, and the junction held 8 bases outside the gene matches. The CDR3, as DNA: TGTGCCAGCAGCCCCTACGATGCGGGGGGCTCCTACGAGCAGTACTTC. It translates to CASSPYDAGGSYEQYF.

The rearrangement links TRBV7-2 to TRBJ2-1; TRBD2 matches at 12 bases. The CDR3 has 15 amino acids. V lost 6 bases to trimming and J lost 10 bases; unmatched junction nucleotides: 10. Germline-derived CDR1 and CDR2 are SGHTA and FQGNSA. CDR3 nucleotides: TGTGCCAGCAGGGACCGGACTAGCGGGGACTTAGAGCAGTTCTTC. Its protein is CASRDRTSGDLEQFF.

The DNA for the CDR3 is TGTGCCAGCAGCTTAGCCCCTCAAAGCCCTAGCGGGGGCCAGGGTGAGCAGTTCTTC. Protein: CASSLAPQSPSGGQGEQFF. The chain combines TRBV7-2 with TRBJ2-1; 10 nucleotides agree with TRBD2. The CDR3 sequence is 19 residues long. With V trimmed by 0 bases and J by 9 bases, 17 bases remained unmatched. Germline lookup yields CDR1 SGHTA and CDR2 FQGNSA.

This clone was picked up one time. J is TRBJ2-3 and V is TRBV7-9, with 11 bases matching TRBD2. This CDR3 region has 15 residues. The junction had 4 bases not matched to a gene; V was cut back by 1 base and J by 7 bases. Germline V gene data show CDR1 as SEHNR and CDR2 as FQNEAQ (reference sequence). In DNA, the CDR3 is TGTGCCAGCAGCTTAGGTAGCGGGGGGGCGAATACGCAGTATTTT. Translation: CASSLGSGGANTQYF. The variable domain in full, completed from reference TRBV7-9 and TRBJ2-3, reads DTGVSQNPRHKITKRGQNVTFRCDPISEHNRLYWYRQTLGQGPEFLTYFQNEAQLEKSRLLSDRFSAERPKGSFSTLEIQRTEQGDSAMYLCASSLGSGGANTQYFGPGTRLTVL.

This sequence joins TRBV9 and TRBJ2-7, with 7 nucleotides matching TRBD2. The CDR3 runs 13 residues. Germline assignment: CDR1 SGDLS and CDR2 YYNGEE. With 4 bases clipped from V and 5 bases from J, the junction kept 6 bases outside the gene matches. This chain's CDR3 is CASSPGGTHEQYF. CDR3 nucleotide sequence: TGTGCCAGCAGCCCCGGGGGGACCCACGAGCAGTACTTC.

The gene calls are TRBV12-3 or TRBV12-4 and TRBJ2-7, with D perhaps assigned TRBD1 or TRBD2 (5 bases each). CDR3 size: 12 residues. The V end lost 5 bases, the J end lost 2 bases, and 7 bases lay between the germline ends. The chain's CDR3 is CASSPGPYEQYF. CDR3 nucleotides: TGTGCCAGCAGTCCGGGACCCTACGAGCAGTACTTC.

The chain employs TRBV5-1 and TRBJ1-2; 9 positions agree with TRBD1. The CDR3 is 14 residues long. J was trimmed by 4 bases and V by 3 bases; bases with no gene match: 4. Germline V gene data show CDR1 as SGHRS and CDR2 as YFSETQ. DNA for the CDR3: TGCGCCAGCAGCTCTGACAGGGGGGTCTATGGCTACACCTTC. It yields the protein CASSSDRGVYGYTF.

The V call is TRBV7-2, the J call TRBJ2-7; D gene uncertain. The germline V gene has CDR1 SGHTA and CDR2 FQGNSA. This CDR3 contains 15 residues. V lost 3 bases and J 0 bases, leaving 12 bases between the germline ends. This chain's CDR3 is CASSFGVTSSYEQYF. The CDR3 DNA is TGTGCCAGCAGCTTTGGGGTTACCAGCTCCTACGAGCAGTACTTC.

This chain connects TRBV7-9 to TRBJ2-1, with a tentative D call TRBD1 (6 bases). V lost 6 bases and J lost 10, with 13 bases in between. The CDR3 consists of 12 residues. Per the germline V gene, CDR1 is SEHNR and CDR2 is FQNEAQ (reference sequence). The CDR3: CASRIGGREQFF. The CDR3 DNA is TGTGCCAGCAGGATAGGGGGTCGGGAGCAGTTCTTC.

The chain employs TRBV10-3 and TRBJ2-5; 7 bases map to TRBD1. The germline gives CDR1 ENHRY, CDR2 SYGVKD. The CDR3 runs 14 residues. Trimming removed 8 bases from V and 0 bases from J; junction bases left unmatched: 6. The CDR3 protein is CAIQGDRYQETQYF. The CDR3 DNA reads TGTGCCATCCAGGGGGACAGATACCAAGAGACCCAGTACTTC.

V is TRBV28 and J is TRBJ1-1; unclear D gene. The V gene's germline CDR1 is MDHEN and CDR2 SYDVKM. Trimming took off 8 bases at V and 4 bases at J, with 14 bases between the two ends. The CDR3 loop spans 13 amino acids. The CDR3 region is CASSTRRITEAFF. CDR3 nucleotide sequence: TGTGCCAGCTCTACCCGGAGAATCACTGAAGCTTTCTTT.

This clone was seen a single time. J is TRBJ1-5 and V is TRBV6-2 or TRBV6-3; D is perhaps TRBD1 (5 bases). CDR1 and CDR2 (germline): MNHEY, SVGEGT. V was cut by 4 bases and J by 5 bases, with 15 bases left in between. The length of the CDR3 is 15 residues. CDR3 amino acids: CASSLGDPLYQPQHF. CDR3 sequence (DNA): TGTGCCAGCAGTTTGGGGGACCCCTTGTATCAGCCCCAGCATTTT.

This chain connects TRBV7-9 to TRBJ2-2; no firm D call. Trimming shortened V by 6 bases and J by 2 bases, and 10 bases separated the two germline ends. This CDR3 has 14 residues. Germline CDR1 and CDR2: SEHNR and FQNEAQ (reference sequence). CDR3 nucleotide sequence: TGTGCCAGCAGTTGGAACACCAACACCGGGGAGCTGTTTTTT. Its translation is CASSWNTNTGELFF. The whole variable domain, filled in from reference TRBV7-9 and TRBJ2-2, reads DTGVSQNPRHKITKRGQNVTFRCDPISEHNRLYWYRQTLGQGPEFLTYFQNEAQLEKSRLLSDRFSAERPKGSFSTLEIQRTEQGDSAMYLCASSWNTNTGELFFGEGSRLTVL.

The rearrangement links TRBV6-1 to TRBJ2-3; D is possibly TRBD1 or TRBD2 (6 bases each). Trimming shortened V by 3 bases and J by 3 bases, and 13 bases separated the two germline ends. The germline V gene encodes CDR1 MNHNS and CDR2 SASEGT. This CDR3 has 15 residues. CDR3 DNA sequence: TGTGCCAGCAGTGAGGGTCAGGGGAGGACAGATACGCAGTATTTT. Translating it yields CASSEGQGRTDTQYF.

This clone appeared once. The CDR3 DNA is TGCGCCAGCAGTCAATCCGACAGGGGCCAAAACCCCATATCCTACGAGCAGTACGTC. The encoded protein is CASSQSDRGQNPISYEQYV. The chain couples TRBV23-1 to TRBJ2-7, with 8 positions matching TRBD1. TRBV23-1 is filed as an ORF, its function uncertain. CDR3 size: 19 residues. V shed 0 bases, J shed 1 base, and the junction held 14 bases outside the gene matches.

This sequence joins TRBV7-2 and TRBJ2-5, with TRBD2 matching 10 bases. V dropped 4 bases and J dropped 5; count of bases not matched to a gene: 7. The CDR3 has 15 residues. Germline V gene sequence: CDR1 SGHTA, CDR2 FQGNSA. The CDR3 region has the DNA TGTGCCAGCAGCTCAGCGGGAGGGCCGGTTGAGACCCAGTACTTC. This codes for CASSSAGGPVETQYF. The whole variable domain, filled in from reference TRBV7-2 and TRBJ2-5, reads GAGVSQSPSNKVTEKGKDVELRCDPISGHTALYWYRQSLGQGLEFLIYFQGNSAPDKSGLPSDRFSAERTGGSVSTLTIQRTQQEDSAVYLCASSSAGGPVETQYFGPGTRLLVL.

J is TRBJ2-1 and V is TRBV10-3; 12 nucleotides line up with TRBD2. Germline CDR1 ENHRY, CDR2 SYGVKD. V was pared by 5 bases and J by 4 bases, with 12 bases of the junction left unmatched. This CDR3 spans 18 amino acids. In DNA, the CDR3 is TGTGCCATCAGTCTCCCCCGTACCGGGACTAGCGGGTACAATGAGCAGTTCTTC. This sequence encodes CAISLPRTGTSGYNEQFF.